Described below is a single TCR beta chain sequence and its context. The antigen is not known. The J segment lost 3 bases and the V segment lost 8 bases, leaving 8 bases of the junction unmatched. Germline lookup yields CDR1 ENHRY and CDR2 SYGVKD. The CDR3 spans 16 residues. Primers for the PCR totalled 60 Vbeta and 13 Jbeta. Repertoires were generated with immunoSEQ multiplex PCR, while TCRdb's copy carries only in-frame clones and drops some. The sample carries 190,000 or so clones, less than 90% recorded once. The entry originates in a study of cytomegalovirus exposure and HLA in healthy donors. Study-wide results and limits: The study labeled 164 TCR beta chains cytomegalovirus-associated. Further analysis, carried out later, found HLA-associated TCR beta chains more clonally expanded than equally common other chains.

The sequenced material came from PBMCs. This clonotype was obtained from a man aged 45 to 65 in good health and CMV-seronegative. The chain is built from TRBV10-3 and TRBJ2-6, with 9 bases lining up with TRBD1. CDR3 nucleotide sequence: TGTGCCATCTGTCCCGGGACAGGGAGTGGGGCCAACGTCCTGACTTTC. Amino acid sequence: CAICPGTGSGANVLTF.